This T cell receptor (beta chain) was captured in a study of metastatic and nonmetastatic thyroid tumors. Thyroid surgery was performed in patients who had received no treatment beforehand. Germline trimming cut 7 bases from V and 4 bases from J; bases unmatched to any gene: 5. There are 13 residues in the CDR3. Per the germline V gene, CDR1 is SGHTA and CDR2 is FQGNSA. TCRdb reprocessed the PCR reads using MiXCR. The sample includes approximately 13,000 clones, 12% of them seen just once. This clone showed up many times. The receptor's source is a female donor with papillary thyroid cancer or a benign thyroid nodule (not recorded which). Some clones in this sample may be carry-over from other donors' samples. V and J are TRBV7-2 and TRBJ2-3, with TRBD2 identical over 7 bases. The sequencing input was blood. In DNA, the CDR3 is TGTGCCAGCACAAGGACTAGACCAGATACGCAGTATTTT. Its translation: CASTRTRPDTQYF.